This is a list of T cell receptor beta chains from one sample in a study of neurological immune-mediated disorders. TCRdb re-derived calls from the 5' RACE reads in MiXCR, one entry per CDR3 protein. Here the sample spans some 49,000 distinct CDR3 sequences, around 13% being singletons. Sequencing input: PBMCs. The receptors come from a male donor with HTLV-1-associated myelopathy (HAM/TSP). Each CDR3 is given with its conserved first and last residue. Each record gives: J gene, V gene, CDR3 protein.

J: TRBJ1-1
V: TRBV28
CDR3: CASSLYGMNTEAFF

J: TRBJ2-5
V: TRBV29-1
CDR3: CSAQNHGSGVGTQYF

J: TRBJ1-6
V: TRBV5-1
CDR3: CASSLAAAGYNSPLHF

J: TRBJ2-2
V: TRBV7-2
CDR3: CASSLAMGAGELFF

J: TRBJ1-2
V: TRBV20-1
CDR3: CSAMVYGLFYGYTF

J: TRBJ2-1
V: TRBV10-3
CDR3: CAISESQGVYYNEQFF

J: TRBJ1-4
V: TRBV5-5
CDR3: CASSPGTGEKLFF

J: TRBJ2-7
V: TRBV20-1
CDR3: CSARVSGGLTYEQYF

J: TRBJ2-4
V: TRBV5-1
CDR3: CASSWTVAKNIQYF

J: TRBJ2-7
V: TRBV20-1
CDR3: CSARDWRLAGGSSYEQYF

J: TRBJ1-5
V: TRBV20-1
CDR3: CSAADLNQPQHF

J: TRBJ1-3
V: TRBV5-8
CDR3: CASSLMTSGNTIYF

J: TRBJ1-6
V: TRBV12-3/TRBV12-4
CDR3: CASSLGGGVTSTTPLHF

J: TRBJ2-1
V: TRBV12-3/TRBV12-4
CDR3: CASSHRGLAGSSYNEQFF

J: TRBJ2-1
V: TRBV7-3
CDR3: CASSSGLAGEQFF

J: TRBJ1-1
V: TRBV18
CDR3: CASSYVPTGQENTEAFF

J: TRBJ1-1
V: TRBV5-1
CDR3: CASSLTGTGAGEAFF

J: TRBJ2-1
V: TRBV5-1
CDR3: CASSPGTAYNEQFF

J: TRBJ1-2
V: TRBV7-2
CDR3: CASSVRDRGPYGYTF

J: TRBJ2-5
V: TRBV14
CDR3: CASSQDRWETQYF

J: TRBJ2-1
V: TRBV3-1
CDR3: CASSPPGLAGGEQFF

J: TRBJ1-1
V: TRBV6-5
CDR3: CASSYANLNTEAFF

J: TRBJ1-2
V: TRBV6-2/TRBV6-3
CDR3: CASAALLTGVGGYTF

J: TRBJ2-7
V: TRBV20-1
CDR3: CSATDRGIYEQYF

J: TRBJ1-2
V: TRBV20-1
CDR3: CSAGGQGAGYGYTF

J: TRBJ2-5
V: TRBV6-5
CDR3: CASSYCGTGVETQYF